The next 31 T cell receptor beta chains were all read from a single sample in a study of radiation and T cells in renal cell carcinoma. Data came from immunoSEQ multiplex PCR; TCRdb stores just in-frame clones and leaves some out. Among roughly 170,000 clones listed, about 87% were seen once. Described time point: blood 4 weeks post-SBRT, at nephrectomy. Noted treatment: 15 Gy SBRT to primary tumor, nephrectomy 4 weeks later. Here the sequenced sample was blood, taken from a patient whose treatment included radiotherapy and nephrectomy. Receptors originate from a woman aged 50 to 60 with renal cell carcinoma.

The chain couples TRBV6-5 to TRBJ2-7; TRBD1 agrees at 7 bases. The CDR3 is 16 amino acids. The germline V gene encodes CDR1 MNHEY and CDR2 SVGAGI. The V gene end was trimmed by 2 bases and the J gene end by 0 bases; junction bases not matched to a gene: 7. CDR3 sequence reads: CASSYKPGGSSYEQYF. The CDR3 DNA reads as TGTGCCAGCAGTTACAAGCCAGGGGGATCCTCCTACGAGCAGTACTTC.

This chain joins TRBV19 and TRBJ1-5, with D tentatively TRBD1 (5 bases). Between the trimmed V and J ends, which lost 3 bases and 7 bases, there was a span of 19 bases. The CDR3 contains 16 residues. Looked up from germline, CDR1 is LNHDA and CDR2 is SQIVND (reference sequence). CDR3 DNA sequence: TGTGCCAGTAGTATGATGGGGGGACTGAAGGTCCAGCCCCAGCATTTT. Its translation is CASSMMGGLKVQPQHF.

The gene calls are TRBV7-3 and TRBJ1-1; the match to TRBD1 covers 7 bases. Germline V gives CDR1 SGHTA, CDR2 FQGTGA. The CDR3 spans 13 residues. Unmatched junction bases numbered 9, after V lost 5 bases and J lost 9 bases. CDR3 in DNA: TGTGCCAGCAGCCTAGGGACAGCCCGAAAAGCTTTCTTT. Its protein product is CASSLGTARKAFF.

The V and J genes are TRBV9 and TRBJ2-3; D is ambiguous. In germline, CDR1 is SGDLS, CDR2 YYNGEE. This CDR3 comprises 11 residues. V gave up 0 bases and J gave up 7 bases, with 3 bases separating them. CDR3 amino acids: CASSVGNTQYF. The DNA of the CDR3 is TGTGCCAGCAGCGTAGGCAATACGCAGTATTTT.

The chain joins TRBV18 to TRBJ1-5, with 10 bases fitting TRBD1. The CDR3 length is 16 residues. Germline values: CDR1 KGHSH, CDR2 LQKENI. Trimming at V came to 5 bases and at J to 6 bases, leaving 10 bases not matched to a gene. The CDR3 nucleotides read TGTGCCAGCTCAACAGACAGGGGGCTAAGTGGTCAGCCCCAGCATTTT. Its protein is CASSTDRGLSGQPQHF.

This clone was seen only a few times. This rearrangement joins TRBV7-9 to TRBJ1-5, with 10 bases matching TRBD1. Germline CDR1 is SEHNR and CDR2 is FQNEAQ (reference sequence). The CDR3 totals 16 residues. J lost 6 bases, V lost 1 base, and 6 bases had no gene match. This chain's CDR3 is CASSLGGTGDVQPQHF. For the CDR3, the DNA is TGTGCCAGCAGCTTAGGAGGGACAGGGGACGTTCAGCCCCAGCATTTT.

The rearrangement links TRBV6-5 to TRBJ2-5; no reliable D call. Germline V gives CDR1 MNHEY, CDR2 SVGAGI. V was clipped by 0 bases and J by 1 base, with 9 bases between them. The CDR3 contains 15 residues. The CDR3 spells CASSYSYQSQETQYF. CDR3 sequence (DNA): TGTGCCAGCAGTTACTCCTACCAGAGCCAAGAGACCCAGTACTTC.

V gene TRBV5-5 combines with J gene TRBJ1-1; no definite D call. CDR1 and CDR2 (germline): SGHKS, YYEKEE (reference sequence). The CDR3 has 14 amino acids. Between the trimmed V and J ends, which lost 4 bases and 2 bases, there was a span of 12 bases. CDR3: CASSRPRVNTEAFF. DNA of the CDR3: TGTGCCAGCAGCCGCCCTAGGGTTAACACTGAAGCTTTCTTT.

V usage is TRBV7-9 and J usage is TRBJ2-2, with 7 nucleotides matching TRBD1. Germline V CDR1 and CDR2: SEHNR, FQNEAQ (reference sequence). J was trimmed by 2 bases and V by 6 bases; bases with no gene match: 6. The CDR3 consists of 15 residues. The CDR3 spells CASRLRQGNTGELFF. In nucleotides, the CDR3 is TGTGCCAGCAGGCTCCGACAGGGCAACACCGGGGAGCTGTTTTTT.

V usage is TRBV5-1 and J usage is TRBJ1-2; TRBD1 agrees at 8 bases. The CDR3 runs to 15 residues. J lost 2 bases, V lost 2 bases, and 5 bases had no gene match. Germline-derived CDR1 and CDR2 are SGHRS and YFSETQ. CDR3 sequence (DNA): TGCGCCAGCAGCTTAGTCGACAGGGGAAACTATGGCTACACCTTC. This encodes CASSLVDRGNYGYTF.

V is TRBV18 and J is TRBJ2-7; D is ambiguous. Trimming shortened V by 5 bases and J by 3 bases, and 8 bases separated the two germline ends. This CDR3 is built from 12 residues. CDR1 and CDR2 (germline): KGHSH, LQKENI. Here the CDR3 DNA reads TGTGCCAGCTCATCCGACATCTACGAGCAGTACTTC. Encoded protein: CASSSDIYEQYF.

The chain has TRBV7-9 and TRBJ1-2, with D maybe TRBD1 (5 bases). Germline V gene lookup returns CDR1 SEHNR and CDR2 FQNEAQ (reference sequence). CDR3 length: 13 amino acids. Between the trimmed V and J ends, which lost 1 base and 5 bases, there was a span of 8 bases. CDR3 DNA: TGTGCCAGCAGCTTAGGACAGTTATATGGCTACACCTTC. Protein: CASSLGQLYGYTF.

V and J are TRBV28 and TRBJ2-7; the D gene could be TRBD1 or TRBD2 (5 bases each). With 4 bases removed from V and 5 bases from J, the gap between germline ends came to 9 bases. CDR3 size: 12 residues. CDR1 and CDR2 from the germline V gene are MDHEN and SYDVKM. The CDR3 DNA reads TGTGCCAGCAGTTCCGGGACGGACGAGCAGTACTTC. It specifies CASSSGTDEQYF. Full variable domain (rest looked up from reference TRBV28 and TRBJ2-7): DVKVTQSSRYLVKRTGEKVFLECVQDMDHENMFWYRQDPGLGLRLIYFSYDVKMKEKGDIPEGYSVSREKKERFSLILESASTNQTSMYLCASSSGTDEQYFGPGTRLTVT.

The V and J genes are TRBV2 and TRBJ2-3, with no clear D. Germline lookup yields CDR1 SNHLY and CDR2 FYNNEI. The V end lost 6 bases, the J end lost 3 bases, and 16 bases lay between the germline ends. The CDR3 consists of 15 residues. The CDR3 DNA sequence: TGTGCCAGCAGAAAGCTGGGCGGTACTACAGATACGCAGTATTTT. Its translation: CASRKLGGTTDTQYF.

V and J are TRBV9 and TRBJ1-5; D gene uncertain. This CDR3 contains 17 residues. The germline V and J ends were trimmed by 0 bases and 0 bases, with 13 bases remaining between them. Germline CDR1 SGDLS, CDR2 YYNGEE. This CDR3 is CASSVATGADSNQPQHF. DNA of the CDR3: TGTGCCAGCAGCGTAGCTACGGGAGCAGATAGCAATCAGCCCCAGCATTTT.

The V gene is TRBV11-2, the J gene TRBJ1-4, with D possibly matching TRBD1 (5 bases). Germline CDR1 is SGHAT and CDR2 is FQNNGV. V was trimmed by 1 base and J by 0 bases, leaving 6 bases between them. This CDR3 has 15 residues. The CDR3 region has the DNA TGTGCCAGCAGCTTAGGGGACGCAACTAATGAAAAACTGTTTTTT. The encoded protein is CASSLGDATNEKLFF.

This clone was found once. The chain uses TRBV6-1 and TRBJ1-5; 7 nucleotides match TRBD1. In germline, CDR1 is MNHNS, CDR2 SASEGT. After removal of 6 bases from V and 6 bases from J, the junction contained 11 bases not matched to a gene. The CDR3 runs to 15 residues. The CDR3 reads CASRGYEGAVQPQHF. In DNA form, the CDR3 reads TGTGCCAGCAGGGGATACGAGGGGGCCGTTCAGCCCCAGCATTTT.

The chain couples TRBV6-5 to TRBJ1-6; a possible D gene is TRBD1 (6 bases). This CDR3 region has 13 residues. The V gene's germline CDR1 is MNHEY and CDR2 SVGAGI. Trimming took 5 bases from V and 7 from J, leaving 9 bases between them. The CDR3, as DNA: TGTGCCAGCAGTATAACAGGGAATTCACCCCTCCACTTT. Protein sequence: CASSITGNSPLHF.

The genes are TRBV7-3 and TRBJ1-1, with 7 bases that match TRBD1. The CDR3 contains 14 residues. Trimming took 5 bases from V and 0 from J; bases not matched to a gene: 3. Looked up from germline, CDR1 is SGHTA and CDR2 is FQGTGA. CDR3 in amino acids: CASSPDRMNTEAFF. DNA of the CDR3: TGTGCCAGCAGCCCGGACAGGATGAACACTGAAGCTTTCTTT.

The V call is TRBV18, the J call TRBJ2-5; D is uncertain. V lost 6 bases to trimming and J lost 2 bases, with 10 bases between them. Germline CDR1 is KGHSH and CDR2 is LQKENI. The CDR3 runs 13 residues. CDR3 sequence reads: CASSQTQQETQYF. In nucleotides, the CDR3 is TGTGCCAGCTCCCAAACGCAACAAGAGACCCAGTACTTC.

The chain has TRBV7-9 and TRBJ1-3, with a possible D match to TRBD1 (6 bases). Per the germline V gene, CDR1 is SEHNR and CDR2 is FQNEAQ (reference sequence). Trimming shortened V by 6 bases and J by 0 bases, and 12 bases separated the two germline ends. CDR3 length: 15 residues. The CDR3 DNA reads TGTGCCAGCAGTCGTGGACAGCACTCTGGAAACACCATATATTTT. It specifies CASSRGQHSGNTIYF.

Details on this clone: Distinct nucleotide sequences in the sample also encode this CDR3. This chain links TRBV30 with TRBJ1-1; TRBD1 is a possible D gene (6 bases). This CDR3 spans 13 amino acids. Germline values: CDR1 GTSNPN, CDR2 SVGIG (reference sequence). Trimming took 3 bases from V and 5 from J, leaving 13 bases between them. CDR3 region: CAWRGGGGTEAFF. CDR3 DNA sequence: TGTGCCTGGAGAGGGGGGGGAGGGACTGAAGCTTTCTTT.

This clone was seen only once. In DNA, the CDR3 is TGTGCCAGCTCACCGCCCAATAACCTGGGGGACGACACTGAAGCTTTCTTT. This codes for CASSPPNNLGDDTEAFF. The V and J genes are TRBV18 and TRBJ1-1; D is perhaps TRBD1 (5 bases). Germline lookup yields CDR1 KGHSH and CDR2 LQKENI. This CDR3 comprises 17 residues. Between the trimmed V and J ends, which lost 3 bases and 3 bases, there was a span of 20 bases.

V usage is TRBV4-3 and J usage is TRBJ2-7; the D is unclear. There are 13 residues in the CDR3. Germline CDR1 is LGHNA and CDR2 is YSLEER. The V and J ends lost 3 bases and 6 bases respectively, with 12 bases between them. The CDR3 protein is CASSQEPATEQYF. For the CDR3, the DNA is TGCGCCAGCAGCCAGGAACCCGCTACCGAGCAGTACTTC.

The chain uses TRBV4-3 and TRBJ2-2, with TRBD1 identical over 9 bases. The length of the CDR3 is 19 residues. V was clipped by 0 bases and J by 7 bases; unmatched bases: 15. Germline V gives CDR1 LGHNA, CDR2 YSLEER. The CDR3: CASSQDAMGGQGRNGELFF. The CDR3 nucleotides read TGCGCCAGCAGCCAAGACGCTATGGGAGGACAGGGGAGGAACGGGGAGCTGTTTTTT.

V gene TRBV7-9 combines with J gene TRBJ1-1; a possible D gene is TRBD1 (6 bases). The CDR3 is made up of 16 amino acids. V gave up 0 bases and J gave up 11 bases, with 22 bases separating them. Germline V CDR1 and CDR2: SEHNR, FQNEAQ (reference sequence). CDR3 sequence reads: CASSLATSGTNKGAFF. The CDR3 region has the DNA TGTGCCAGCAGCTTAGCGACTTCCGGGACAAACAAAGGGGCTTTCTTT.

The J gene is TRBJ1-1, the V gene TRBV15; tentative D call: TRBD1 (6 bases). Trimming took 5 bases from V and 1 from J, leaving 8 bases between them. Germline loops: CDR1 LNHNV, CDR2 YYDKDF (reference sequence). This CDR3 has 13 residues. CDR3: CATSRQENTEAFF. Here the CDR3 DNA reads TGTGCCACCAGCCGACAGGAGAACACTGAAGCTTTCTTT.

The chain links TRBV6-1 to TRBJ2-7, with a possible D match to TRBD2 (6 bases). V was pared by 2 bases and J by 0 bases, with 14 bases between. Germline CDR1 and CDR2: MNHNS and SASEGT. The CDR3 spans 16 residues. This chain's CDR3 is CASSETSGRGSYEQYF. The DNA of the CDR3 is TGTGCCAGCAGTGAAACATCCGGGAGAGGCTCCTACGAGCAGTACTTC.

CDR3 sequence (DNA): TGTGCCACCAGCAGAGACCTTACCGGGGAGCTGTTTTTT. Residues: CATSRDLTGELFF. The gene calls are TRBV15 and TRBJ2-2; D call uncertain. V was cut by 0 bases and J by 5 bases, with 4 bases left in between. The CDR3 consists of 13 residues. CDR1 is LNHNV and CDR2 is YYDKDF in the germline V gene (reference sequence).

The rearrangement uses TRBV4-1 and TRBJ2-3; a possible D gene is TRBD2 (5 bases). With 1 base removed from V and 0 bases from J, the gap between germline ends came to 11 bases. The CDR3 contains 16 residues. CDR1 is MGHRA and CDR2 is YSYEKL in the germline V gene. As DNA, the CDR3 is TGCGCCAGCAGCCAAGGGACTTCACCTAGCACAGATACGCAGTATTTT. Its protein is CASSQGTSPSTDTQYF.

The CDR3 loop reads CASSYSEGYYEQYF. In nucleotides, the CDR3 is TGTGCCAGCAGTTACTCGGAGGGATACTACGAGCAGTACTTC. The rearrangement uses TRBV6-5 and TRBJ2-7; D perhaps matches TRBD2 (6 bases). The ends were cut back, 0 bases at V and 3 bases at J, with 9 bases in the middle. The germline V gene has CDR1 MNHEY and CDR2 SVGAGI. The CDR3 sequence is 14 residues long.